Following are 25 T cell receptor beta chains from one sample sequenced in a study of blood T cell repertoires in COVID-19. The method was immunoSEQ multiplex PCR; TCRdb's version includes in-frame clones alone and lacks a portion of them. Found here are about 300,000 clones, about 88% of them singletons; the top ten hold 1.3%. Sequenced: peripheral blood. All receptors derive from a man aged 65-85 years with acute or convalescent COVID-19.

The chain links TRBV2 to TRBJ1-5; the D is unclear. Trimming took 4 bases from V and 5 from J, leaving 9 bases between them. Germline V gene lookup returns CDR1 SNHLY and CDR2 FYNNEI. This CDR3 contains 13 residues. CDR3 DNA sequence: TGTGCCAGCAGTGGCCCCGCGGATCAGCCCCAGCATTTT. As protein: CASSGPADQPQHF.

The chain is built from TRBV2 and TRBJ2-7; tentatively, D is TRBD1 (5 bases). The V end was cut by 3 bases, the J end by 2 bases, with 14 bases between. The CDR3 is made up of 15 amino acids. Germline V lookup: CDR1 SNHLY, CDR2 FYNNEI. In DNA form, the CDR3 reads TGTGCCAGCAGTGAGGGGCCGATCCCGACCTACGAGCAGTACTTC. Its protein product is CASSEGPIPTYEQYF.

CDR3 loop: CASSGGQAYGYTF. In DNA, the CDR3 is TGTGCCAGCAGTGGGGGACAGGCTTATGGCTACACCTTC. The V and J genes are TRBV12-3 or TRBV12-4 and TRBJ1-2, with 8 bases matching TRBD1. V was clipped by 5 bases and J by 5 bases; unmatched bases: 4. This CDR3 comprises 13 residues.

V and J are TRBV2 and TRBJ2-1, with 14 bases identical to TRBD2. Germline V CDR1 and CDR2: SNHLY, FYNNEI. This CDR3 contains 19 residues. The V segment lost 6 bases and the J segment 1 base; nucleotides outside the gene matches: 11. CDR3 region: CASSPGTSGRTSSYNEQFF. Here the CDR3 DNA reads TGTGCCAGCAGCCCGGGGACTAGCGGGAGAACCTCATCCTACAATGAGCAGTTCTTC.

This clone was detected once. This chain connects TRBV28 to TRBJ1-2; tentatively, D is TRBD1 (5 bases). Germline CDR1 reads MDHEN; CDR2 reads SYDVKM. The CDR3 sequence is 12 residues long. The V gene lost 5 bases and the J gene lost 3 bases, with 7 bases spanning the gap. As DNA, the CDR3 is TGTGCCAGCAGTACAGGATACTATGGCTACACCTTC. Protein product: CASSTGYYGYTF.

This sequence joins TRBV2 and TRBJ2-7, with D hard to call. The V and J ends lost 4 bases and 6 bases respectively, with 7 bases between them. Germline V lookup: CDR1 SNHLY, CDR2 FYNNEI. This CDR3 has 11 residues. The CDR3 DNA reads TGTGCCAGCAGTGCAACGGGCGAGCAGTACTTC. Protein product: CASSATGEQYF.

This clone appeared a single time. The CDR3 coding sequence is TGCGCCAGCAGGGGGGACAGGGGAGCTTTCTTT. This sequence encodes CASRGDRGAFF. V and J are TRBV5-1 and TRBJ1-1, with TRBD1 matching over 10 bases. The trim removed 5 bases at V and 10 bases at J, leaving 2 bases unmatched. This CDR3 is built from 11 residues. CDR1 and CDR2 (germline): SGHRS, YFSETQ.

The chain combines TRBV5-4 with TRBJ2-1, with 8 bases fitting TRBD2. The V gene's germline CDR1 is SGHNT and CDR2 YYREEE (reference sequence). The CDR3 sequence is 14 residues long. J was trimmed by 5 bases and V by 4 bases; bases with no gene match: 5. The CDR3 bases are TGTGCCAGCAGCACCAATAGCGGGGACAATGAGCAGTTCTTC. Protein product: CASSTNSGDNEQFF.

The chain links TRBV7-2 to TRBJ2-3, with D tentatively TRBD1 (5 bases). The CDR3 runs 12 residues. V was cut by 5 bases and J by 6 bases, with 9 bases left in between. Germline lookup yields CDR1 SGHTA and CDR2 FQGNSA. CDR3 sequence: CASSLQGDTQYF. The CDR3, as DNA: TGTGCCAGCAGCCTGCAGGGCGATACGCAGTATTTT.

This clone has a single count. This chain links TRBV5-6 with TRBJ2-5; D is undetermined. Germline assignment: CDR1 SGHDT and CDR2 YYEEEE. The CDR3 totals 14 residues. V lost 1 base and J lost 1, with 8 bases in between. CDR3 sequence reads: CASSLWATQETQYF. CDR3 sequence (DNA): TGTGCCAGCAGCTTGTGGGCTACCCAAGAGACCCAGTACTTC.

This clone was found a few times. The rearrangement links TRBV19 to TRBJ2-7, with TRBD1 identical over 7 bases. The CDR3 extends over 13 amino acids. Per the germline V gene, CDR1 is LNHDA and CDR2 is SQIVND (reference sequence). The V and J ends lost 4 bases and 6 bases, in that order; junction bases with no gene match: 6. The CDR3 loop is CASSKDRVGEQYF. CDR3 DNA sequence: TGTGCCAGTAGTAAAGACAGGGTCGGCGAGCAGTACTTC.

V gene TRBV4-1 combines with J gene TRBJ1-5; the match to TRBD1 covers 7 bases. Germline V gene lookup returns CDR1 MGHRA and CDR2 YSYEKL. J gave up 3 bases and V 4 bases, and 3 bases lay outside the gene matches. The CDR3 has 14 residues. CDR3 bases: TGCGCCAGCAGCCCGGGACAGTCCAATCAGCCCCAGCATTTT. It encodes CASSPGQSNQPQHF.

The chain recombines TRBV5-4 with TRBJ1-1, with 9 bases aligning to TRBD1. The CDR3 is made up of 15 amino acids. Germline CDR1 and CDR2: SGHNT and YYREEE (reference sequence). V was pared by 1 base and J by 3 bases, with 4 bases of the junction left unmatched. Here the CDR3 reads CASSLSRDRDTEAFF. The CDR3 region has the DNA TGTGCCAGCAGCTTGAGTAGGGACAGGGACACTGAAGCTTTCTTT.

This sequence joins TRBV4-2 and TRBJ1-4, with a tentative D call TRBD1 (5 bases). V was shortened by 4 bases and J by 7 bases, with 19 bases between the two germline ends. There are 16 residues in the CDR3. Germline-derived CDR1 and CDR2 are LGHNA and YNFKEQ. Here the CDR3 DNA reads TGTGCCAGCAGCCCCCAGGGTCTTACTGTGAGTGAAAAACTGTTTTTT. Translation: CASSPQGLTVSEKLFF.

Comment on this clone: The same CDR3 can be traced to other DNA sequences in this sample. The rearrangement joins TRBV4-2 to TRBJ1-5; possibly TRBD1 for D (6 bases). V shed 3 bases and J shed 0 bases, with 9 bases lying between them. CDR1 LGHNA and CDR2 YNFKEQ come from the germline V gene. The CDR3 spans 15 residues. CDR3: CASSQGQNSNQPQHF. In nucleotides, the CDR3 is TGTGCCAGCAGCCAGGGACAAAATAGCAATCAGCCCCAGCATTTT.

The J gene is TRBJ2-3, the V gene TRBV6-5, with 12 bases fitting TRBD2. There are 15 residues in the CDR3. Germline V CDR1 and CDR2: MNHEY, SVGAGI. V gave up 7 bases and J gave up 2 bases; unmatched junction bases: 4. CDR3 residues: CASTGLAGFTDTQYF. CDR3 sequence (DNA): TGTGCCAGCACCGGACTAGCGGGATTCACAGATACGCAGTATTTT.

The chain recombines TRBV7-8 with TRBJ2-5; the match to TRBD2 covers 7 bases. With 2 bases clipped from V and 4 bases from J, the junction kept 13 bases outside the gene matches. The CDR3 is 17 amino acids. Germline-derived CDR1 and CDR2 are SGHVS and FQNEAQ. CDR3 in DNA: TGTGCCAGCAGCTTAATCAACGGCGGGAGCCGCCTAGAGACCCAGTACTTC. Translated: CASSLINGGSRLETQYF.

The chain employs TRBV5-1 and TRBJ1-2, with D unclear. Germline-derived CDR1 and CDR2 are SGHRS and YFSETQ. Trimming stripped 4 bases from V and 6 bases from J, with 13 bases between. The length of the CDR3 is 13 residues. As DNA, the CDR3 is TGCGCCAGCAGCCCCGACGGCGGTCATGGCTACACCTTC. It translates to CASSPDGGHGYTF.

J is TRBJ1-1 and V is TRBV28; D is undetermined. The CDR3 has 14 amino acids. The germline V gene has CDR1 MDHEN and CDR2 SYDVKM. Trimming removed 5 bases from V and 5 bases from J, with 15 bases in between. The CDR3 loop reads CASSPREARTEAFF. The CDR3 DNA reads as TGTGCCAGCAGTCCCCGGGAGGCTAGGACTGAAGCTTTCTTT.

The chain joins TRBV7-9 to TRBJ1-4, with D possibly being TRBD1 (5 bases). Trimming cost V 5 bases and J 0 bases, with 10 bases left between them. Germline-derived CDR1 and CDR2 are SEHNR and FQNEAQ (reference sequence). The CDR3 consists of 15 residues. For the CDR3, the DNA is TGTGCCAGCAGCGTACGGGGGGCAACTAATGAAAAACTGTTTTTT. Its protein is CASSVRGATNEKLFF.

This sequence joins TRBV9 and TRBJ2-1, with D tentatively TRBD1 (5 bases). Trimming took 0 bases from V and 5 from J, leaving 6 bases between them. The CDR3 runs 13 residues. CDR1 and CDR2 (germline): SGDLS, YYNGEE. CDR3 nucleotide sequence: TGTGCCAGCAGCGTAGGACAGAACAATGAGCAGTTCTTC. Encoded protein: CASSVGQNNEQFF.

The chain joins TRBV30 to TRBJ2-7; D is possibly TRBD2 (7 bases). There are 13 residues in the CDR3. Trimming removed 2 bases from V and 5 bases from J, with 13 bases in between. CDR1 GTSNPN and CDR2 SVGIG come from the germline V gene (reference sequence). This CDR3 is CAWSRQGRDEQYF. The CDR3 nucleotides are TGTGCCTGGAGTAGGCAGGGGAGGGACGAGCAGTACTTC.

This chain links TRBV6-1 with TRBJ2-1, with D possibly matching TRBD2 (5 bases). Germline lookup yields CDR1 MNHNS and CDR2 SASEGT. The CDR3 length is 17 residues. V lost 5 bases and J lost 2, with 19 bases in between. CDR3: CASSKGRTRATYNEQFF. CDR3 nucleotide sequence: TGTGCCAGCAGTAAAGGCCGGACGCGGGCTACCTACAATGAGCAGTTCTTC.

The CDR3, as DNA: TGTGCCAGCACAAGGACTACGGGGGCCTACGAGCAGTACTTC. It encodes CASTRTTGAYEQYF. The genes are TRBV6-5 and TRBJ2-7, with D possibly matching TRBD2 (6 bases). The germline V gene encodes CDR1 MNHEY and CDR2 SVGAGI. The CDR3 consists of 14 residues. Trimming took off 7 bases at V and 2 bases at J, with 15 bases between the two ends.

The chain employs TRBV6-2 or TRBV6-3 and TRBJ1-3; possibly TRBD1 for D (6 bases). Trimming left V 0 bases short and J 3 bases short, with 9 bases between. Germline V CDR1 and CDR2: MNHEY, SVGEGT. CDR3 length: 15 amino acids. CDR3 DNA sequence: TGTGCCAGCAGTTACTCGTACAGGGTTGGAAACACCATATATTTT. Protein product: CASSYSYRVGNTIYF.